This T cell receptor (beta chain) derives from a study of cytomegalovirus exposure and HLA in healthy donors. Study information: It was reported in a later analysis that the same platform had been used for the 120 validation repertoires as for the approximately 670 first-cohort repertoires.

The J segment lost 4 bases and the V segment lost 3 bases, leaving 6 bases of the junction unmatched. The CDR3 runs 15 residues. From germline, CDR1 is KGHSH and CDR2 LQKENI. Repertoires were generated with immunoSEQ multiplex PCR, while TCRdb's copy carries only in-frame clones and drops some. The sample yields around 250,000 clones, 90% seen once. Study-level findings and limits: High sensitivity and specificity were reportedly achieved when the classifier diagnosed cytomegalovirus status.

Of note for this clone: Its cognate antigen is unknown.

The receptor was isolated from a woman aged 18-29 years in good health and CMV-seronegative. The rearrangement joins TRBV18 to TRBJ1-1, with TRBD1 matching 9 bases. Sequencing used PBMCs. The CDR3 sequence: CASSPQGQGTTEAFF. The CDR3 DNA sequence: TGTGCCAGCTCACCGCAAGGACAGGGGACCACTGAAGCTTTCTTT.